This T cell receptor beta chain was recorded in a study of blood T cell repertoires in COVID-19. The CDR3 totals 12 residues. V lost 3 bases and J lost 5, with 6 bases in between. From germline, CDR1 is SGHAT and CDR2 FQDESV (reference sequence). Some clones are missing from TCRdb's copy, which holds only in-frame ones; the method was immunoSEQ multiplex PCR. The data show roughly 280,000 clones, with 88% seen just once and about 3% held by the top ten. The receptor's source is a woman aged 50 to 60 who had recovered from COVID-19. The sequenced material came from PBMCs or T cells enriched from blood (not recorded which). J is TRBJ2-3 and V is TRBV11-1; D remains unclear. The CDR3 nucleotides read TGTGCCAGCAGCTTTCTAGAAGATACGCAGTATTTT. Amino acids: CASSFLEDTQYF.